The 16 T cell receptor beta chains presented below share a single source sample, sequenced in a study of breast tumors, draining lymph nodes, adjacent tissues. The lymph nodes were axillary draining lymph nodes from breast cancer patients. TCRdb independently ran MiXCR on the multiplex PCR reads; one entry per CDR3 protein. Seen here are about 230,000 distinct CDR3 sequences, less than 40% observed once, and the top ten hold approximately 1.4%. The sequenced sample consisted of axillary lymph node tissue. Source of these receptors: a female donor with breast cancer. Some clones in this sample may be carry-over from other donors' samples.

This clonotype was seen repeatedly, ten times or more. The chain links TRBV6-1 to TRBJ2-2, with D unresolved. The CDR3 length is 14 residues. The germline CDR1 and CDR2 sequences are MNHNS and SASEGT. The V gene lost 4 bases and the J gene lost 4 bases, with 10 bases spanning the gap. The CDR3 nucleotides are TGTGCCAGCAGTGCCACCCCGGGCACCGGGGAGCTGTTTTTT. Protein product: CASSATPGTGELFF.

Concerning this clonotype: This could be a read error, since a much larger clone is one nucleotide away. V and J are TRBV20-1 and TRBJ2-5, with 11 bases aligning to TRBD2. There are 14 residues in the CDR3. With V trimmed by 6 bases and J by 8 bases, 11 bases remained unmatched. Looked up from germline, CDR1 is DFQATT and CDR2 is SNEGSKA (reference sequence). The CDR3 DNA follows: TGCAGTGCCAACTTAGCGGGAGGGCCAACAACCCAGTACTTC. This codes for CSANLAGGPTTQYF.

In regard to this clonotype: It may be a read error: a sequence one base away is much more abundant. In this CDR3 the conserved last residue, phenylalanine or tryptophan, is missing, so a read error is likely. The V and J genes are TRBV9 and TRBJ2-1; D may be TRBD2 (6 bases). Trimming took off 1 base at V and 6 bases at J, with 14 bases between the two ends. The CDR3 runs to 15 residues. Looked up from germline, CDR1 is SGDLS and CDR2 is YYNGEE. The CDR3 here is CASSVTTSPSNEQFL. CDR3 in DNA: TGTGCCAGCAGCGTAACCACTAGCCCCAGCAATGAGCAGTTCCTC.

The table lists this clonotype with a few counts. This chain uses TRBV28 with TRBJ2-1, with TRBD2 matching 8 bases. The ends lost 5 bases at V and 8 bases at J; junction bases unmatched: 11. CDR3 length: 15 amino acids. Germline V lookup: CDR1 MDHEN, CDR2 SYDVKM. The DNA of the CDR3 is TGTGCCAGCAGTGACGCCGGGACTAGAGTTCATGAGCAGTTCTTC. Its translation: CASSDAGTRVHEQFF.

The J gene is TRBJ2-3, the V gene TRBV20-1, with 8 bases fitting TRBD2. The CDR3 sequence is 14 residues long. Germline assignment: CDR1 DFQATT and CDR2 SNEGSKA (reference sequence). Trimming removed 1 base from V and 8 bases from J; junction bases left unmatched: 8. The CDR3 DNA reads TGCAGTGCTAGAGGCGGGGGGATGCTATCTACGCAGTATTTT. It codes for CSARGGGMLSTQYF.

This clonotype was seen repeatedly, ten times or more. The chain carries TRBV29-1 and TRBJ2-1; TRBD2 matches at 13 bases. Germline loops: CDR1 SQVTM, CDR2 ANQGSEA. Unmatched junction bases numbered 6, after V lost 7 bases and J lost 6 bases. The CDR3 covers 14 residues. The CDR3 DNA follows: TGCAGCGGAAGGACTAGCGGGAGTGTCAATGAGCAGTTCTTC. Amino acids: CSGRTSGSVNEQFF.

This clonotype was observed many times. The chain combines TRBV19 with TRBJ2-3, with TRBD2 as a possible D gene (5 bases). The CDR3 runs 17 residues. The germline V gene encodes CDR1 LNHDA and CDR2 SQIVND (reference sequence). Trimming shortened V by 5 bases and J by 0 bases, and 18 bases separated the two germline ends. CDR3 in amino acids: CASSPFLAGGSTDTQYF. DNA for the CDR3: TGTGCCAGTAGTCCCTTCCTAGCAGGAGGAAGCACAGATACGCAGTATTTT.

This clonotype showed up many times. V and J are TRBV9 and TRBJ2-2, with unresolved D. The V and J ends lost 3 bases and 2 bases respectively, with 2 bases between them. This CDR3 has 12 amino acids. Germline V gives CDR1 SGDLS, CDR2 YYNGEE. CDR3 sequence (DNA): TGTGCCAGCAGCGGAAACACCGGGGAGCTGTTTTTT. Its translation: CASSGNTGELFF.

The CDR3 is CASSLSLGQPQHF. The CDR3 DNA is TGTGCCAGCAGTTTATCTCTGGGCCAGCCCCAGCATTTT. The gene calls are TRBV6-5 and TRBJ1-5; D uncertain. This CDR3 spans 13 amino acids. V gave up 4 bases and J gave up 7 bases, with 11 bases separating them. Germline V gene lookup returns CDR1 MNHEY and CDR2 SVGAGI.

This clonotype appeared many times. This rearrangement joins TRBV6-5 to TRBJ2-1; D perhaps matches TRBD2 (7 bases). Germline assignment: CDR1 MNHEY and CDR2 SVGAGI. The CDR3 has 13 residues. Trimming left V 5 bases short and J 7 bases short, with 12 bases between. CDR3 loop: CASSTGGRNEQFF. In nucleotides, the CDR3 is TGTGCCAGCAGTACGGGGGGCCGGAATGAGCAGTTCTTC.

This clonotype was seen repeatedly, ten times or more. This chain joins TRBV3-1 and TRBJ2-3; possibly TRBD2 for D (5 bases). The CDR3 contains 16 residues. Trimming stripped 4 bases from V and 0 bases from J, with 14 bases between. Germline V gene data show CDR1 as LGHDT and CDR2 as YNNKEL (reference sequence). The chain's CDR3 is CASSPGNPTSTDTQYF. The CDR3 DNA is TGTGCCAGCAGCCCCGGGAACCCAACTAGCACAGATACGCAGTATTTT.

The gene calls are TRBV5-1 and TRBJ2-7; 8 nucleotides match TRBD1. V lost 4 bases and J lost 6; bases outside the gene matches: 9. There are 14 residues in the CDR3. Germline CDR1 is SGHRS and CDR2 is YFSETQ. The CDR3 here is CASSPGQGSIEQYF. The CDR3 nucleotides read TGCGCCAGCAGCCCCGGACAGGGTAGCATCGAGCAGTACTTC.

This clonotype was recorded many times. This rearrangement joins TRBV5-1 to TRBJ1-6; D unresolved. The V gene lost 4 bases and the J gene lost 0 bases, with 11 bases spanning the gap. This CDR3 has 16 amino acids. Germline V gene sequence: CDR1 SGHRS, CDR2 YFSETQ. DNA of the CDR3: TGCGCCAGCAGCCCGCGAGGCGGCTCCTATAATTCACCCCTCCACTTT. This codes for CASSPRGGSYNSPLHF. Drawing the rest from reference TRBV5-1 and TRBJ1-6, the complete variable domain is KAGVTQTPRYLIKTRGQQVTLSCSPISGHRSVSWYQQTPGQGLQFLFEYFSETQRNKGNFPGRFSGRQFSNSRSEMNVSTLELGDSALYLCASSPRGGSYNSPLHFGNGTRLTVT.

This clonotype appeared many times. Mismatch with germline at one junction end may stem from a read error. The chain links TRBV9 to TRBJ2-7; 9 bases fit TRBD1. Looked up from germline, CDR1 is SGDLS and CDR2 is YYNGEE. This CDR3 has 14 residues. The CDR3 bases are TGTGCCAGCAGCGTACGGACAGGGGATGTGGAGCAGTCCTTC. Protein product: CASSVRTGDVEQSF.

This clonotype was observed many times. The CDR3 region has the DNA TGTGCCAGCAGTGGTGGGGGATCGGGTTTGGATTCACCCCTCCACTTT. Its translation is CASSGGGSGLDSPLHF. This chain joins TRBV6-1 and TRBJ1-6, with a tentative D call TRBD1 (5 bases). V dropped 4 bases and J dropped 8 bases, with 18 bases sitting between them. The CDR3 length is 16 residues. Per the germline V gene, CDR1 is MNHNS and CDR2 is SASEGT.

The chain couples TRBV7-2 to TRBJ2-1, with TRBD1 identical over 8 bases. The CDR3 has 15 residues. V gave up 5 bases and J gave up 3 bases; unmatched junction bases: 6. Germline CDR1 is SGHTA and CDR2 is FQGNSA. The CDR3 bases are TGTGCCAGCAGCGCCGACAGGGGTGACTACAATGAGCAGTTCTTC. Its protein is CASSADRGDYNEQFF.